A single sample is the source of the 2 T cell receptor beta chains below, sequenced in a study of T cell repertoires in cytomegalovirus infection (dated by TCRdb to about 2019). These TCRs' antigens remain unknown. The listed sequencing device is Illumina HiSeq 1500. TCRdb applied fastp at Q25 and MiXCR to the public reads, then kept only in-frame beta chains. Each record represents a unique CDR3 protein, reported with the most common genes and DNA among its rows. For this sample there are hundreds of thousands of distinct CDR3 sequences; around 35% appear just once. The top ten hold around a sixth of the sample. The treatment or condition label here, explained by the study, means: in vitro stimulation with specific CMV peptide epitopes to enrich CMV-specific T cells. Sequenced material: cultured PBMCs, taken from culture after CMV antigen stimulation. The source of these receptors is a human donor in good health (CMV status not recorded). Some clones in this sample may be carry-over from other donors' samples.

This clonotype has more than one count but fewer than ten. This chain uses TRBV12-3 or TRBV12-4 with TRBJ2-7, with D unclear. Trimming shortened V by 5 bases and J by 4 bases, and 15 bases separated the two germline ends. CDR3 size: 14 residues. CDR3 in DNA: TGTGCCAGCAGTCTCGGGTCGGCCCCATACGAGCAGTACGTC. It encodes CASSLGSAPYEQYV.

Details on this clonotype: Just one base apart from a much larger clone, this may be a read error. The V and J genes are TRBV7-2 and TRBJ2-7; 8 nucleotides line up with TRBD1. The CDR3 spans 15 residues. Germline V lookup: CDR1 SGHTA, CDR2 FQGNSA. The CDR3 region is CASSEAGGNSYEQHF. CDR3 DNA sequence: TGTGCCAGCAGCGAGGCAGGGGGCAACTCCTACGAGCAGCACTTC. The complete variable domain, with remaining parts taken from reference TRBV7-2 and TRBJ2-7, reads GAGVSQSPSNKVTEKGKDVELRCDPISGHTALYWYRQSLGQGLEFLIYFQGNSAPDKSGLPSDRFSAERTGGSVSTLTIQRTQQEDSAVYLCASSEAGGNSYEQHFGPGTRLTVT.